Listed below are T cell receptor beta chains from one sample, sequenced in a study of OX40 agonist ivuxolimab in advanced cancers. Clones were read by immunoSEQ multiplex PCR, and TCRdb kept only the in-frame ones, dropping some. This table has 55,000 to 80,000 clones, around 84% appearing once. Sample: CD4+ or CD8+ T cells sorted from blood, taken in a trial of the OX40 agonist ivuxolimab. The receptors were sampled from an adult with an advanced solid tumor such as melanoma, head and neck, liver or kidney cancer. Both conserved end residues are part of each CDR3. The order of the fields is clone size, V gene, CDR3 length, J gene, D gene, CDR3 DNA, CDR3 protein. D genes are given only for firm matches. Some rows mark clone size as missing; the rest say once, few, many or name a class of expanded clone.

size: NA
V: TRBV18
length: 14
J: TRBJ1-5
D: NA
DNA: TGTGCCAGCTCACCAGACACTAGCAATCAGCCCCAGCATTTT
CDR3: CASSPDTSNQPQHF

size: NA
V: TRBV19
length: 17
J: TRBJ2-7
D: TRBD2
DNA: TGTGCCAGTAGTCTCGCCCCGGGACTAGCGGTTGCCTACGAGCAGTACTTC
CDR3: CASSLAPGLAVAYEQYF

size: NA
V: TRBV5-1
length: 15
J: TRBJ1-3
D: TRBD1
DNA: TGCGCCAGCGCCCCGGGGACAGCCTCTGGAAACACCATATATTTT
CDR3: CASAPGTASGNTIYF

size: few
V: TRBV7-9
length: 13
J: TRBJ2-7
D: TRBD1
DNA: TGTGCCAGCAGCGTGACAGGGGGCCACGAGCAGTACTTC
CDR3: CASSVTGGHEQYF

size: NA
V: TRBV18
length: 14
J: TRBJ1-1
D: NA
DNA: TGTGCCAGCTCACCATCATCGTTGAACACTGAAGCTTTCTTT
CDR3: CASSPSSLNTEAFF

size: NA
V: TRBV19
length: 16
J: TRBJ2-7
D: TRBD1
DNA: TGTGCCAGTAGTATCGTCAGGGACAGGGGGTACTACGAGCAGTACTTC
CDR3: CASSIVRDRGYYEQYF

size: NA
V: TRBV6-6
length: 13
J: TRBJ1-2
D: NA
DNA: TGTGCCAGCAGTTATTGGGGGGACTATGGCTACACCTTC
CDR3: CASSYWGDYGYTF

size: once
V: TRBV4-2
length: 16
J: TRBJ2-1
D: TRBD1
DNA: TGTGCCAGCAGCCAAGAAGGGGACAGGCGCTACAATGAGCAGTTCTTC
CDR3: CASSQEGDRRYNEQFF

size: once
V: TRBV25-1
length: 14
J: TRBJ2-7
D: NA
DNA: TGTGCCAGGGGGACCCCCGGAGGTGGAGACGAGCAGTACTTC
CDR3: CARGTPGGGDEQYF

size: few
V: TRBV4-1
length: 18
J: TRBJ2-5
D: NA
DNA: TGCGCCAGCAGCCAAGGAGGGGCTCGGGCTAGGGCAGGAGAGACCCAGTACTTC
CDR3: CASSQGGARARAGETQYF

size: NA
V: TRBV9
length: 13
J: TRBJ1-4
D: NA
DNA: TGTGCCAGCAGCGTAGGGGCCTATGAAAAACTGTTTTTT
CDR3: CASSVGAYEKLFF

size: NA
V: TRBV5-1
length: 20
J: TRBJ2-4
D: TRBD2
DNA: TGCGCCAGCAGCCCCCTCGGACTAGCGGGGGGGGACCCCAACAAAAACATTCAGTACTTC
CDR3: CASSPLGLAGGDPNKNIQYF

size: few
V: TRBV29-1
length: 13
J: TRBJ1-3
D: NA
DNA: TGCAGCGTCCGAGGACAGACTGGAAACACCATATATTTT
CDR3: CSVRGQTGNTIYF

size: NA
V: TRBV30
length: 13
J: TRBJ1-5
D: NA
DNA: TGTGCCTGGAGTAGGGATAGCAATCAGCCCCAGCATTTT
CDR3: CAWSRDSNQPQHF

size: NA
V: TRBV7-2
length: 15
J: TRBJ2-2
D: NA
DNA: TGTGCCAGCAGCTCATCCGGGACGACGACCGGGGAGCTGTTTTTT
CDR3: CASSSSGTTTGELFF

size: NA
V: TRBV29-1
length: 12
J: TRBJ2-3
D: NA
DNA: TGCAGCCTCGACGAAGGCACAGATACGCAGTATTTT
CDR3: CSLDEGTDTQYF

size: NA
V: TRBV6-1
length: 12
J: TRBJ2-7
D: NA
DNA: TGTGCCAGCGGGGTCAGGGCGGGCGAGCAGTACTTC
CDR3: CASGVRAGEQYF

size: NA
V: TRBV5-6
length: 14
J: TRBJ2-3
D: NA
DNA: TGTGCCAGCAGCTTGGGCCAGGGGATAGATACGCAGTATTTT
CDR3: CASSLGQGIDTQYF

size: NA
V: TRBV27
length: 16
J: TRBJ1-3
D: NA
DNA: TGTGCCAGCAGTTTACTTCCAGGGACCTCTGGAAACACCATATATTTT
CDR3: CASSLLPGTSGNTIYF

size: NA
V: TRBV4-3
length: 15
J: TRBJ2-7
D: NA
DNA: TGCGCCAGCAGCCTTTGGTATAAGGGGATCAACGAGCAGTACTTC
CDR3: CASSLWYKGINEQYF

size: NA
V: TRBV11-3
length: 15
J: TRBJ2-3
D: TRBD2
DNA: TGTGCCAGCAGCTTAGGCGGACTAGTTCCAGATACGCAGTATTTT
CDR3: CASSLGGLVPDTQYF

size: NA
V: TRBV9
length: 15
J: TRBJ2-5
D: TRBD1
DNA: TGTGCCAGCAGCGTAGGGGGACAGCTTCAAGAGACCCAGTACTTC
CDR3: CASSVGGQLQETQYF

size: NA
V: TRBV7-9
length: 14
J: TRBJ2-7
D: NA
DNA: TGTGCCAGCAGTTCCACAGCCCCATCCTACGAGCAGTACTTC
CDR3: CASSSTAPSYEQYF

size: NA
V: TRBV7-2
length: 17
J: TRBJ2-7
D: NA
DNA: TGTGCCAGCAGCTTATGGGTCCGGAGGGATACACCCTACGAGCAGTACTTC
CDR3: CASSLWVRRDTPYEQYF

size: NA
V: TRBV7-2
length: 14
J: TRBJ2-7
D: TRBD2
DNA: TGTGCCAGCAGCCCTCCGGGACTAGTATCCGAGCAGTACTTC
CDR3: CASSPPGLVSEQYF

size: NA
V: TRBV9
length: 14
J: TRBJ1-1
D: NA
DNA: TGTGCCAGCAGCGTAGGGGGGGAAAGGACTGAAGCTTTCTTT
CDR3: CASSVGGERTEAFF

size: NA
V: TRBV4-3
length: 13
J: TRBJ2-2
D: TRBD1
DNA: TGCGCCAGCAGCCAAACAGGGGCCGGGGAGCTGTTTTTT
CDR3: CASSQTGAGELFF

size: NA
V: TRBV28
length: 12
J: TRBJ1-1
D: NA
DNA: TGTGCCAGCAACCGGGGTAGGACTGAAGCTTTCTTT
CDR3: CASNRGRTEAFF

size: few
V: TRBV19
length: 13
J: TRBJ1-2
D: NA
DNA: TGTGCCAGTAGTATAGTGGGACGCTATGGCTACACCTTC
CDR3: CASSIVGRYGYTF

size: NA
V: TRBV6-6
length: 16
J: TRBJ1-1
D: TRBD1
DNA: TGTGCCAGCAAACCGACAGGGGGCGCGAGTGTAGGTGAAGCTTTCTTT
CDR3: CASKPTGGASVGEAFF

size: NA
V: TRBV18
length: 14
J: TRBJ1-2
D: NA
DNA: TGTGCCAGCTCAACCACCCGACAGGTGTATGGCTACACCTTC
CDR3: CASSTTRQVYGYTF

size: once
V: TRBV6-4
length: 15
J: TRBJ2-3
D: NA
DNA: TGTGCCAGCAGTGATGGCAGGACTAGCACAGATACGCAGTATTTT
CDR3: CASSDGRTSTDTQYF

size: NA
V: TRBV5-8
length: 16
J: TRBJ2-5
D: TRBD1
DNA: TGTGCCAGCAGCCTGGGACAGGGGCAATTGGGAGAGACCCAGTACTTC
CDR3: CASSLGQGQLGETQYF

size: NA
V: TRBV30
length: 12
J: TRBJ2-5
D: TRBD1
DNA: TGTGCCTGGGGACAGGGACAAGAGACCCAGTACTTC
CDR3: CAWGQGQETQYF

size: NA
V: TRBV2
length: 14
J: TRBJ2-5
D: NA
DNA: TGTGCCAGCATCCTAGCGTGGGGCCAAGAGACCCAGTACTTC
CDR3: CASILAWGQETQYF

size: NA
V: TRBV7-2
length: 14
J: TRBJ2-1
D: NA
DNA: TGTGCCAGCAGCTTAGTTCCGGGATACAATGAGCAGTTCTTC
CDR3: CASSLVPGYNEQFF

size: NA
V: TRBV29-1
length: 13
J: TRBJ2-7
D: NA
DNA: TGCAGCGTAAGGACCGTGGGGTCCTACGAGCAGTACTTC
CDR3: CSVRTVGSYEQYF

size: NA
V: TRBV6-5
length: 13
J: TRBJ1-2
D: TRBD1
DNA: TGTGCCAGCCTCGGGGACAGGGACTATGGCTACACCTTC
CDR3: CASLGDRDYGYTF

size: NA
V: TRBV11-2
length: 16
J: TRBJ2-7
D: TRBD2
DNA: TGTGCCAGCAGCCAATTCCGACTAGCGGGAAACTACGAGCAGTACTTC
CDR3: CASSQFRLAGNYEQYF

size: once
V: TRBV6-5
length: 13
J: TRBJ1-6
D: NA
DNA: TGTGCCAGCACTCAAACCCCGGGACGGCTCTTCCACTTT
CDR3: CASTQTPGRLFHF

size: once
V: TRBV6-5
length: 15
J: TRBJ1-2
D: NA
DNA: TGTGCCAGCAGTTACCTGGGCAAGGAAACCTATGGCTACACCTTC
CDR3: CASSYLGKETYGYTF

size: NA
V: TRBV12-5
length: 14
J: TRBJ2-1
D: NA
DNA: TGTGCTAGTGCCCTGGACAGCTCCTACAATGAGCAGTTCTTC
CDR3: CASALDSSYNEQFF

size: NA
V: TRBV4-2
length: 16
J: TRBJ2-5
D: TRBD1
DNA: TGTGCCAGCAGCCAAGATTGGGGACAGGATCAAGAGACCCAGTACTTC
CDR3: CASSQDWGQDQETQYF

size: NA
V: TRBV7-2
length: 16
J: TRBJ2-3
D: TRBD2
DNA: TGTGCCAGCAGCCGTAGGGCTACTAGCGTTTTGGATACGCAGTATTTT
CDR3: CASSRRATSVLDTQYF

size: few
V: TRBV11-2
length: 14
J: TRBJ1-2
D: NA
DNA: TGTGCCAGCAGCTTAGAGGCAGCTGTCTATGGCTACACCTTC
CDR3: CASSLEAAVYGYTF

size: NA
V: TRBV4-1
length: 13
J: TRBJ2-3
D: NA
DNA: TGCGCCAGCAGCCTCCAGGGCACAGATACGCAGTATTTT
CDR3: CASSLQGTDTQYF

size: NA
V: TRBV7-2
length: 13
J: TRBJ1-1
D: NA
DNA: TGTGCCAGCAGGCGACAGATGAACACTGAAGCTTTCTTT
CDR3: CASRRQMNTEAFF

size: NA
V: TRBV7-9
length: 12
J: TRBJ1-5
D: NA
DNA: TGTGCCAGCAGCCAAGAGACACGGCCCCAGCATTTT
CDR3: CASSQETRPQHF

size: NA
V: TRBV5-1
length: 17
J: TRBJ1-1
D: TRBD1
DNA: TGCGCCAGCAGCCCGAGAGACAGGGTTCCTTCTAACACTGAAGCTTTCTTT
CDR3: CASSPRDRVPSNTEAFF

size: NA
V: TRBV7-2
length: 17
J: TRBJ1-6
D: NA
DNA: TGTGCCAGCAGCTCCAGACCGTCTCTCTCCTATAATTCACCCCTCCACTTT
CDR3: CASSSRPSLSYNSPLHF

size: NA
V: TRBV7-8
length: 14
J: TRBJ1-2
D: TRBD1
DNA: TGTGCCAGCAGCCCTAGAGGACAGGGCTATGGCTACACCTTC
CDR3: CASSPRGQGYGYTF

size: NA
V: TRBV5-1
length: 11
J: TRBJ1-3
D: NA
DNA: TGCGCCAGCAGAACTGGAAACACCATATATTTT
CDR3: CASRTGNTIYF

size: NA
V: TRBV7-6
length: 17
J: TRBJ1-3
D: NA
DNA: TGTGCCAGCAGCTTAGTCGTAGGTCTGGCGGAGGGAAACACCATATATTTT
CDR3: CASSLVVGLAEGNTIYF

size: once
V: TRBV6-5
length: 13
J: TRBJ2-7
D: NA
DNA: TGTGCCAGCAGTTTGGGGTCGGCGTACGAGCAGTACTTC
CDR3: CASSLGSAYEQYF

size: NA
V: TRBV6-5
length: 15
J: TRBJ1-2
D: NA
DNA: TGTGCCAGCAGAAACGCTGGGGGAACGTCCTATGGCTACACCTTC
CDR3: CASRNAGGTSYGYTF

size: NA
V: TRBV27
length: 15
J: TRBJ2-1
D: NA
DNA: TGTGCCAGCAGTTCGAGACTAGTGGTCCTCAGGGAGCAGTTCTTC
CDR3: CASSSRLVVLREQFF

size: NA
V: TRBV9
length: 15
J: TRBJ1-6
D: NA
DNA: TGTGCCAGCAGCACCGTCGGCTCCTATAATTCACCCCTCCACTTT
CDR3: CASSTVGSYNSPLHF

size: NA
V: TRBV4-2
length: 16
J: TRBJ1-1
D: NA
DNA: TGTGCCAGCAGCTTGGGCGACAATGTGCGGAACACTGAAGCTTTCTTT
CDR3: CASSLGDNVRNTEAFF